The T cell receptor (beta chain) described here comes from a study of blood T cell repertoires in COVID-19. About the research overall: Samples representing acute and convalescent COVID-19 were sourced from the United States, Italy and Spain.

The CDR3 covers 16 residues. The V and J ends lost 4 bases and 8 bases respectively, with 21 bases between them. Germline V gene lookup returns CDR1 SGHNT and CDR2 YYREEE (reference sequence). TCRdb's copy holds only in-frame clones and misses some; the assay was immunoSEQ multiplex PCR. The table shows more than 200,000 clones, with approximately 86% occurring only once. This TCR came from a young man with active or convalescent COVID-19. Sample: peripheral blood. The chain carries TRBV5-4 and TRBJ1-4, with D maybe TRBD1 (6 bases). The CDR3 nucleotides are TGTGCCAGCAGCCGCCACGAGGGGGTAGCTGTCGAAAAACTGTTTTTT. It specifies CASSRHEGVAVEKLFF.